This T cell receptor beta chain was profiled in a study of blood T cell repertoires in COVID-19. Study overall: Sites in the United States, Italy and Spain provided acute and convalescent COVID-19 samples. PBMCs, B-cell-depleted T cells, or T cells provided the cDNA or gDNA that made up the material.

Methods used by the authors: From reference gene primer amplification, estimates of nucleated cell counts were derived. Repertoires were generated with immunoSEQ multiplex PCR, while TCRdb's copy carries only in-frame clones and drops some. V and J calls and clone size are given by that table; D and trimming were obtained from the DNA. Of under 170,000 clones listed, 87% are singletons. Germline V CDR1 and CDR2: SNHLY, FYNNEI. V was pared by 8 bases and J by 8 bases, with 9 bases of the junction left unmatched. The CDR3 has 13 residues. The sample taken for sequencing was peripheral blood. This clonotype was sampled from a woman between 55 and 75 years old with active or convalescent COVID-19. V gene TRBV2 combines with J gene TRBJ2-3, with TRBD1 matching over 8 bases. The CDR3 nucleotides are TGTGCCAGCGCCGGGACAGGTGGTGTTACGCAGTATTTT. Translated: CASAGTGGVTQYF.